Below are 12 T cell receptor beta chains sequenced from a single sample in a study of Ad26.COV2.S vaccination and SARS-CoV-2 variants. The treatment: roughly 20 received Ad26.COV2.S at low or high dose, single or two shots; roughly five received placebo; per-sample allocation not given. At day 63 after the first vaccine or placebo injection, samples were drawn. Measured with immunoSEQ multiplex PCR; TCRdb has only the in-frame clones, and not every one. The sample lists roughly 680,000 clones, more than 70% seen once, with around 1.5% in the top ten. The specimen was peripheral blood, collected in a trial of Ad26.COV2.S vaccine versus placebo. Receptors originate from a person between 18 and 59 years old who received the Ad26.COV2.S COVID-19 vaccine or a placebo.

Only a few counts were recorded for this clone. J is TRBJ2-7 and V is TRBV30; weak D call: TRBD1 (6 bases). Trimming left V 1 base short and J 5 bases short, with 12 bases between. There are 13 residues in the CDR3. The V gene's germline CDR1 is GTSNPN and CDR2 SVGIG (reference sequence). CDR3 coding DNA: TGTGCCTGGAGTGACAGGGTTTTACACGAGCAGTACTTC. It encodes CAWSDRVLHEQYF.

The chain has TRBV24-1 and TRBJ2-1; tentatively, D is TRBD1 (5 bases). V was pared by 0 bases and J by 0 bases, with 5 bases between. The length of the CDR3 is 15 residues. Germline V gene lookup returns CDR1 KGHDR and CDR2 SFDVKD. The DNA of the CDR3 is TGTGCCACCAGTGATTTGGACAGCTCCTACAATGAGCAGTTCTTC. This encodes CATSDLDSSYNEQFF.

The rearrangement joins TRBV2 to TRBJ1-6, with D unresolved. Per the germline V gene, CDR1 is SNHLY and CDR2 is FYNNEI. CDR3 length: 15 amino acids. Trimming removed 7 bases at V and 2 bases at J, with 12 bases between. CDR3 coding DNA: TGTGCCAGCACATCGGGGAGGGCCTATAATTCACCCCTCCACTTT. Protein product: CASTSGRAYNSPLHF.

The genes are TRBV7-2 and TRBJ2-2; no firm D call. The CDR3 extends over 16 amino acids. The V and J ends lost 2 bases and 1 base respectively, with 11 bases between them. Germline CDR1 SGHTA, CDR2 FQGNSA. CDR3 loop: CASSLSGLENTGELFF. The DNA for the CDR3 is TGTGCCAGCAGCTTATCCGGGCTGGAGAACACCGGGGAGCTGTTTTTT. The variable domain in full, completed from reference TRBV7-2 and TRBJ2-2, reads GAGVSQSPSNKVTEKGKDVELRCDPISGHTALYWYRQSLGQGLEFLIYFQGNSAPDKSGLPSDRFSAERTGGSVSTLTIQRTQQEDSAVYLCASSLSGLENTGELFFGEGSRLTVL.

This clone was seen only a few times. V and J are TRBV6-5 and TRBJ2-7; D gene unclear. Germline CDR1 is MNHEY and CDR2 is SVGAGI. Trimming cost V 6 bases and J 2 bases, with 8 bases left between them. This CDR3 has 12 amino acids. The CDR3 loop reads CASRSGPYEQYF. The DNA for the CDR3 is TGTGCCAGCAGATCCGGGCCCTACGAGCAGTACTTC.

This rearrangement joins TRBV29-1 to TRBJ2-2, with D maybe TRBD2 (6 bases). Trimming cost V 2 bases and J 0 bases, with 13 bases left between them. CDR1 SQVTM and CDR2 ANQGSEA come from the germline V gene. The CDR3 sequence is 16 residues long. This chain's CDR3 is CSVENTAGSNTGELFF. The DNA for the CDR3 is TGCAGCGTTGAAAACACAGCGGGTTCGAACACCGGGGAGCTGTTTTTT.

The chain is built from TRBV6-5 and TRBJ2-7, with 10 bases identical to TRBD1. V dropped 6 bases and J dropped 2; count of bases not matched to a gene: 4. Per germline, CDR1 MNHEY and CDR2 SVGAGI. The CDR3 is 14 amino acids. Here the CDR3 DNA reads TGTGCCAGCAGATGGACAGGGGGGGCCTACGAGCAGTACTTC. Protein sequence: CASRWTGGAYEQYF.

This clone appeared a few times. This chain uses TRBV10-2 with TRBJ1-1; D remains unclear. V was shortened by 3 bases and J by 3 bases, with 5 bases between the two germline ends. Germline V gives CDR1 WSHSY, CDR2 SAAADI. The CDR3 length is 12 residues. CDR3 DNA sequence: TGCGCCAGCAGTGACCTTTACACTGAAGCTTTCTTT. Its protein is CASSDLYTEAFF.

The chain employs TRBV5-1 and TRBJ2-1; TRBD2 is a possible D gene (6 bases). Germline CDR1 is SGHRS and CDR2 is YFSETQ. V dropped 0 bases and J dropped 6 bases, with 16 bases sitting between them. This CDR3 region has 16 residues. The CDR3 DNA follows: TGCGCCAGCAGCTTGGCCGCGGGGAGGCGGTCCAATGAGCAGTTCTTC. Translated, it gives CASSLAAGRRSNEQFF.

The rearrangement links TRBV6-5 to TRBJ2-3; 9 bases are shared with TRBD2. This CDR3 has 14 amino acids. With V trimmed by 5 bases and J by 0 bases, 0 bases remained unmatched. CDR1 and CDR2 from the germline V gene are MNHEY and SVGAGI. The CDR3 DNA reads as TGTGCCAGCAGTCTAGCGGGGAGCACAGATACGCAGTATTTT. It specifies CASSLAGSTDTQYF.

This clone was picked up one time. This sequence joins TRBV3-1 (or the pseudogene TRBV3-2) and TRBJ2-3; TRBD2 aligns across 8 bases. CDR3 length equals 16 residues. Germline V gene sequence: CDR1 LGHDT, CDR2 YNNKEL (reference sequence). V lost 3 bases, J lost 0 bases, and 5 bases stayed unmatched. The CDR3 nucleotides read TGTGCCAGCAGCCATATAGCGGGGAGTAGCACAGATACGCAGTATTTT. It encodes CASSHIAGSSTDTQYF.

The chain joins TRBV12-5 to TRBJ1-1; D ambiguous. V was trimmed by 6 bases and J by 5 bases, leaving 1 base between them. This CDR3 region has 9 residues. Per the germline V gene, CDR1 is LGHNT and CDR2 is FRNRAP. CDR3 DNA: TGTGCTAGTGGGACTGAAGCTTTCTTT. This gives the protein CASGTEAFF.